The 32 T cell receptor beta chains listed next were all sequenced from one sample in a study of blood T cell repertoires in COVID-19. The table came from immunoSEQ multiplex PCR; TCRdb's copy has only in-frame clones and leaves some out. The sample lists about 68,000 clones; around four fifths were seen once. Sequenced input: peripheral blood. The receptor source for this set is a woman aged 50 to 60 with acute or convalescent COVID-19.

The sample holds many counts of this clone. The rearrangement joins TRBV10-3 to TRBJ2-3; D is uncertain. The germline V gene encodes CDR1 ENHRY and CDR2 SYGVKD. The CDR3 loop spans 13 amino acids. V shed 3 bases and J shed 5 bases, with 9 bases lying between them. The CDR3 loop is CAISESGRDTQYF. The CDR3 bases are TGTGCCATCAGTGAAAGTGGTAGAGATACGCAGTATTTT.

The chain's CDR3 is CASSEAVTSGNQIPYEQYF. In DNA form, the CDR3 reads TGTGCCAGCAGTGAAGCGGTGACTAGCGGGAACCAGATCCCCTACGAGCAGTACTTC. The genes are TRBV6-1 and TRBJ2-7, with 11 bases matching TRBD2. Unmatched junction bases numbered 12, after V lost 0 bases and J lost 2 bases. Germline values: CDR1 MNHNS, CDR2 SASEGT. The CDR3 extends over 19 amino acids.

This clone has at least ten counts. Other nucleotide sequences in the sample specify the same CDR3. This chain uses TRBV15 with TRBJ1-2; D may be TRBD1 (5 bases). The CDR3 is 13 amino acids. Germline V lookup: CDR1 LNHNV, CDR2 YYDKDF (reference sequence). Trimming cost V 4 bases and J 8 bases, with 14 bases left between them. The CDR3 sequence is CATSTHGGDGYTF. The CDR3 nucleotides are TGTGCCACCAGCACGCACGGGGGGGACGGCTACACCTTC.

This clone was counted once. The chain joins TRBV7-6 to TRBJ2-1, with D unresolved. Trimming pared 1 base from V and 5 bases from J, leaving 18 bases between. CDR3 length: 17 residues. Germline V gives CDR1 SGHVS, CDR2 FNYEAQ. The CDR3 region is CASSLGYLREPNNEQFF. The CDR3 DNA is TGTGCCAGCAGCTTAGGTTATCTCCGCGAGCCGAACAATGAGCAGTTCTTC.

The chain carries TRBV4-3 and TRBJ2-2; 9 bases map to TRBD2. Germline V lookup: CDR1 LGHNA, CDR2 YSLEER. Losses at the gene ends were 0 bases for V and 2 bases for J; bases not matched to a gene: 7. There are 18 residues in the CDR3. The DNA for the CDR3 is TGCGCCAGCAGCCAAGAACGGGCTAGCGGGATAAACACCGGGGAGCTGTTTTTT. Protein: CASSQERASGINTGELFF.

The chain combines TRBV27 with TRBJ2-2, with D maybe TRBD2 (5 bases). The germline V gene has CDR1 MNHEY and CDR2 SMNVEV (reference sequence). V was clipped by 8 bases and J by 1 base, with 17 bases between them. The CDR3 loop spans 16 amino acids. The CDR3 DNA follows: TGTGCCAGCTACTCGGAAAGCGGTAGGAACACCGGGGAGCTGTTTTTT. Its protein product is CASYSESGRNTGELFF.

The chain links TRBV11-3 to TRBJ2-7, with 7 bases identical to TRBD1. The V gene's germline CDR1 is SGHNT and CDR2 YENEEA. The CDR3 has 13 amino acids. J gave up 7 bases and V 5 bases, and 8 bases lay outside the gene matches. The DNA of the CDR3 is TGTGCCAGCAGCCGTAACAGGGGTGGAGAGCAGTACTTC. It encodes CASSRNRGGEQYF.

V and J are TRBV5-8 and TRBJ2-7, with D possibly being TRBD2 (5 bases). Germline-derived CDR1 and CDR2 are SGHTS and YDEGEE. V was clipped by 5 bases and J by 1 base, with 10 bases between them. The CDR3 contains 13 residues. CDR3: CASRPRGSYEQYF. The CDR3 bases are TGTGCCAGCAGACCCCGGGGATCCTACGAGCAGTACTTC. Full variable domain (rest looked up from reference TRBV5-8 and TRBJ2-7): EAGVTQSPTHLIKTRGQQATLRCSPISGHTSVYWYQQALGLGLQFLLWYDEGEERNRGNFPPRFSGRQFPNYSSELNVNALELEDSALYLCASRPRGSYEQYFGPGTRLTVT.

This clone has just one count. V gene TRBV28 combines with J gene TRBJ2-5; TRBD2 agrees at 10 bases. The CDR3 is made up of 14 amino acids. The germline gives CDR1 MDHEN, CDR2 SYDVKM. V lost 6 bases and J lost 2; bases outside the gene matches: 3. This CDR3 is CASRPGLAQETQYF. In DNA, the CDR3 is TGTGCCAGCAGACCGGGACTAGCGCAAGAGACCCAGTACTTC.

The chain couples TRBV28 to TRBJ1-1; unclear D gene. The V and J ends lost 3 bases and 2 bases respectively, with 19 bases between them. The V gene's germline CDR1 is MDHEN and CDR2 SYDVKM. This CDR3 contains 17 residues. CDR3 coding DNA: TGTGCCAGCAGTTTCGAGGGCAGGTGGGTCAGAAACACTGAAGCTTTCTTT. This codes for CASSFEGRWVRNTEAFF.

This clone was found a few times. The rearrangement links TRBV15 to TRBJ2-3; the match to TRBD2 covers 13 bases. Losses at the gene ends were 8 bases for V and 2 bases for J; bases not matched to a gene: 13. Germline loops: CDR1 LNHNV, CDR2 YYDKDF (reference sequence). This CDR3 comprises 18 residues. The CDR3 DNA follows: TGTGCCACCGTCGGAGCGGGACTAGCGGGACGAAACACAGATACGCAGTATTTT. It codes for CATVGAGLAGRNTDTQYF. The full variable domain, in which reference TRBV15 and TRBJ2-3 provide the parts outside the CDR3, is DAMVIQNPRYQVTQFGKPVTLSCSQTLNHNVMYWYQQKSSQAPKLLFHYYDKDFNNEADTPDNFQSRRPNTSFCFLDIRSPGLGDTAMYLCATVGAGLAGRNTDTQYFGPGTRLTVL.

The chain recombines TRBV9 with TRBJ1-2, with D possibly matching TRBD1 (6 bases). The CDR3 contains 16 residues. In germline, CDR1 is SGDLS, CDR2 YYNGEE. V shed 3 bases and J shed 7 bases, with 22 bases lying between them. Written as DNA, the CDR3 is TGTGCCAGCAGCGGCGGGCAAAGAAGGGGGGAGGGTGGCTACACCTTC. Protein: CASSGGQRRGEGGYTF. Full variable domain (outside the CDR3, taken from reference TRBV9 and TRBJ1-2): DSGVTQTPKHLITATGQRVTLRCSPRSGDLSVYWYQQSLDQGLQFLIQYYNGEERAKGNILERFSAQQFPDLHSELNLSSLELGDSALYFCASSGGQRRGEGGYTFGSGTRLTVV.

In DNA form, the CDR3 reads TGTGCCAGCATCAACTATAGCAATCAGCCCCAGCATTTT. Protein: CASINYSNQPQHF. This sequence joins TRBV6-6 and TRBJ1-5, with D hard to call. CDR1 is MNHNY, CDR2 SVGAGI, per germline (reference sequence). CDR3 length: 13 residues. Trimming pared 7 bases from V and 0 bases from J, leaving 7 bases between.

This rearrangement joins TRBV5-1 to TRBJ1-2; 9 positions agree with TRBD1. The CDR3 spans 14 residues. The J segment lost 5 bases and the V segment lost 6 bases, leaving 8 bases of the junction unmatched. Germline lookup yields CDR1 SGHRS and CDR2 YFSETQ. In DNA form, the CDR3 reads TGCGCCAGCAACCAACAGGGGACAGGGTATGGCTACACCTTC. It specifies CASNQQGTGYGYTF.

CDR3 nucleotides: TGCAGTGTGGGGCTAGCCTACGAGCAGTACTTC. This codes for CSVGLAYEQYF. J is TRBJ2-7 and V is TRBV20-1; D is perhaps TRBD1 (5 bases). The germline gives CDR1 DFQATT, CDR2 SNEGSKA (reference sequence). This CDR3 has 11 residues. The V end was cut by 7 bases, the J end by 2 bases, with 9 bases between.

The rearrangement joins TRBV5-1 to TRBJ1-1, with a tentative D call TRBD1 (5 bases). This CDR3 spans 15 amino acids. V was shortened by 8 bases and J by 1 base, with 18 bases between the two germline ends. CDR1 and CDR2 from the germline V gene are SGHRS and YFSETQ. This CDR3 reads CASAREGRRNTEAFF. As DNA, the CDR3 is TGCGCCAGTGCTAGGGAGGGGCGAAGGAACACTGAAGCTTTCTTT.

The J gene is TRBJ2-2, the V gene TRBV7-9, with D perhaps matching TRBD2 (6 bases). V was cut by 9 bases and J by 2 bases, with 22 bases left in between. The CDR3 runs to 17 residues. Germline V gene lookup returns CDR1 SEHNR and CDR2 FQNEAQ (reference sequence). CDR3 nucleotide sequence: TGTGCCAGTAGACCCTATAGCGGACCTTCTAACACCGGGGAGCTGTTTTTT. Amino acid sequence: CASRPYSGPSNTGELFF. The whole variable domain, filled in from reference TRBV7-9 and TRBJ2-2, reads DTGVSQNPRHKITKRGQNVTFRCDPISEHNRLYWYRQTLGQGPEFLTYFQNEAQLEKSRLLSDRFSAERPKGSFSTLEIQRTEQGDSAMYLCASRPYSGPSNTGELFFGEGSRLTVL.

Written as DNA, the CDR3 is TGTGCCATCAGTGAAGTGGCACTAGCGGAGAGAGAGCAGTACTTC. Translation gives CAISEVALAEREQYF. This rearrangement joins TRBV10-3 to TRBJ2-7, with 8 bases fitting TRBD2. CDR1 and CDR2 (germline): ENHRY, SYGVKD. The trim removed 3 bases at V and 7 bases at J, leaving 11 bases unmatched. The CDR3 consists of 15 residues.

The rearrangement joins TRBV21-1 to TRBJ2-7; TRBD2 is taken as the D call from the table, unchecked against the DNA. TRBV21-1 is recorded as a pseudogene. The CDR3 runs to 16 residues. The CDR3 here is CASSNSRGQLVYEQYF. The CDR3 DNA reads as TGTGCCAGCAGCAATTCTCGCGGGCAATTGGTCTACGAGCAGTACTTC.

The CDR3 DNA reads TGTGCCAGCAGCTTATCAGGGATCGAGCAGTACTTC. Translated, it gives CASSLSGIEQYF. This rearrangement joins TRBV7-2 to TRBJ2-7; a possible D gene is TRBD1 (5 bases). The CDR3 runs 12 residues. Germline CDR1 reads SGHTA; CDR2 reads FQGNSA. V lost 2 bases and J 6 bases, leaving 8 bases between the germline ends.

This clone was seen only once. The J gene is TRBJ1-2, the V gene TRBV9; a possible D gene is TRBD1 (6 bases). The germline V gene has CDR1 SGDLS and CDR2 YYNGEE. The CDR3 extends over 16 amino acids. The V end was cut by 0 bases, the J end by 4 bases, with 16 bases between. The DNA for the CDR3 is TGTGCCAGCAGCGTAGCTAGGCAGGGGATGTCCTATGGCTACACCTTC. It translates to CASSVARQGMSYGYTF.

This chain joins TRBV16 and TRBJ1-4, with D possibly being TRBD1 (5 bases). CDR1 and CDR2 from the germline V gene are KGHSY and FQNENV. V was cut by 2 bases and J by 10 bases, with 14 bases left in between. The CDR3 runs to 14 residues. The DNA for the CDR3 is TGTGCCAGCAGCCAAATGACAGTAGGCGGAAAACTGTTTTTT. Translating it yields CASSQMTVGGKLFF.

Of note for this clone: Its ends do not fully match the called genes, so a read error is possible. This chain joins TRBV18 and TRBJ2-7; 10 nucleotides line up with TRBD2. CDR1 and CDR2 (germline): KGHSH, LQKENI. The CDR3 runs to 15 residues. The CDR3 is CASAPPSGSRGEQYF. The CDR3 DNA reads as TGTGCCAGCGCACCTCCTAGCGGGAGTCGAGGCGAGCAGTACTTC.

This chain's CDR3 is CASSGGTEEKLFF. The DNA of the CDR3 is TGCGCCAGCAGCGGAGGGACCGAAGAAAAACTGTTTTTT. V gene TRBV5-1 combines with J gene TRBJ1-4, with a tentative D call TRBD1 (5 bases). Per germline, CDR1 SGHRS and CDR2 YFSETQ. This CDR3 is 13 amino acids long. Deletions cut 4 bases from V and 8 bases from J, with 12 bases between.

The chain recombines TRBV4-2 with TRBJ1-1, with 9 bases identical to TRBD1. V shed 1 base and J 3 bases; nucleotides not matched to a gene: 6. The CDR3 length is 16 residues. CDR1 is LGHNA, CDR2 YNFKEQ, per germline. CDR3 nucleotide sequence: TGTGCCAGCAGCCAAGGACCGGACAGGGGCGACACTGAAGCTTTCTTT. It is translated as CASSQGPDRGDTEAFF.

The chain uses TRBV5-5 and TRBJ2-3, with D perhaps matching TRBD2 (5 bases). The length of the CDR3 is 16 residues. CDR1 is SGHKS, CDR2 YYEKEE, per germline (reference sequence). V shed 1 base and J shed 0 bases, with 12 bases lying between them. CDR3 residues: CASSLSIRDSTDTQYF. The DNA of the CDR3 is TGTGCCAGCAGCTTGTCAATTCGGGATAGCACAGATACGCAGTATTTT.

The chain uses TRBV7-9 and TRBJ2-7; possible D gene TRBD1, 5 bases. The V gene's germline CDR1 is SEHNR and CDR2 FQNEAQ (reference sequence). The V end lost 5 bases, the J end lost 2 bases, and 10 bases lay between the germline ends. The CDR3 extends over 13 amino acids. CDR3 in amino acids: CASSQGKAYEQYF. DNA for the CDR3: TGTGCCAGCAGCCAGGGAAAGGCCTACGAGCAGTACTTC.

Only a few counts were recorded for this clone. The CDR3 region has the DNA TGTGCCAGCACCTCCCAACAGCAACGGTACAATGAGCAGTTCTTC. Protein product: CASTSQQQRYNEQFF. V and J are TRBV28 and TRBJ2-1; unclear D gene. The length of the CDR3 is 15 residues. Per the germline V gene, CDR1 is MDHEN and CDR2 is SYDVKM. The germline V and J ends were trimmed by 7 bases and 4 bases, with 17 bases remaining between them.

The genes are TRBV2 and TRBJ1-6, with TRBD1 matching 7 bases. V was clipped by 6 bases and J by 5 bases; unmatched bases: 7. The CDR3 contains 15 residues. Germline V gene sequence: CDR1 SNHLY, CDR2 FYNNEI. DNA of the CDR3: TGTGCCAGCAGCGCTCACAGGGGAAATAATTCACCCCTCCACTTT. Translating it yields CASSAHRGNNSPLHF.

This chain uses TRBV14 with TRBJ2-2, with D possibly being TRBD2 (5 bases). Germline CDR1 SGHDN, CDR2 FVKESK. This CDR3 comprises 16 residues. The ends were cut back, 3 bases at V and 0 bases at J, with 11 bases in the middle. The CDR3, as DNA: TGTGCCAGCAGCCAGTTTGTGGGAGCGAACACCGGGGAGCTGTTTTTT. Its protein product is CASSQFVGANTGELFF. The full variable domain, completed using reference TRBV14 and TRBJ2-2, is EAGVTQFPSHSVIEKGQTVTLRCDPISGHDNLYWYRRVMGKEIKFLLHFVKESKQDESGMPNNRFLAERTGGTYSTLKVQPAELEDSGVYFCASSQFVGANTGELFFGEGSRLTVL.

The V and J genes are TRBV5-6 and TRBJ2-3, with D maybe TRBD2 (5 bases). The V end was cut by 3 bases, the J end by 0 bases, with 14 bases between. This CDR3 contains 16 residues. The germline gives CDR1 SGHDT, CDR2 YYEEEE. The CDR3 region has the DNA TGTGCCAGCAGCTACGGACTGGAATTGAGCACAGATACGCAGTATTTT. Protein product: CASSYGLELSTDTQYF.

This chain connects TRBV9 to TRBJ2-3, with unresolved D. The CDR3 runs to 15 residues. Trimming left V 0 bases short and J 4 bases short, with 12 bases between. CDR1 is SGDLS, CDR2 YYNGEE, per germline. CDR3 nucleotide sequence: TGTGCCAGCAGCGTAGCAGGCGACAAATCAGATACGCAGTATTTT. Its protein is CASSVAGDKSDTQYF.